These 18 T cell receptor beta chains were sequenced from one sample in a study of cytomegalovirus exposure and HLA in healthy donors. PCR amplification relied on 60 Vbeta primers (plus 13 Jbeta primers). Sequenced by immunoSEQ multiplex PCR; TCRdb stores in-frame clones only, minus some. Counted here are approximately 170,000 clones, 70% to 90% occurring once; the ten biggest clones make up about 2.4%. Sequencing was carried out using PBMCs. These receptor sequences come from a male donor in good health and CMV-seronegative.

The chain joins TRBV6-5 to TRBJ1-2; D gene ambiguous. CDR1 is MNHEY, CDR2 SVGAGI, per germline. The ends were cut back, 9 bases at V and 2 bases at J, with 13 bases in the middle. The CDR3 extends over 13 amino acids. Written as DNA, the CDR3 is TGTGCCAGTAGTACCCCGCAGAACTATGGCTACACCTTC. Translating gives CASSTPQNYGYTF.

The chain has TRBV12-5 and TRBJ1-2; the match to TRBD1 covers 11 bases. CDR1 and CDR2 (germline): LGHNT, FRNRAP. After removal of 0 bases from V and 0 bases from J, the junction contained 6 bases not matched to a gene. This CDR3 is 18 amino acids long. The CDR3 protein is CASGLVVGTGGSNYGYTF. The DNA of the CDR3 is TGTGCTAGTGGTTTGGTAGTGGGGACAGGGGGATCTAACTATGGCTACACCTTC.

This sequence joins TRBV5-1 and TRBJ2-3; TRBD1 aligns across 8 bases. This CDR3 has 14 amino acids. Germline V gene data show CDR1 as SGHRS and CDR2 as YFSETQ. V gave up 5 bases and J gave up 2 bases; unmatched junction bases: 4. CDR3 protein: CASRGDRSTDTQYF. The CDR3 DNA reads TGCGCCAGCAGAGGGGACAGGTCCACAGATACGCAGTATTTT.

The chain's CDR3 is CASSLFHFNTGELFF. The CDR3 region has the DNA TGCGCCAGCAGCTTGTTTCACTTCAACACCGGGGAGCTGTTTTTT. The rearrangement joins TRBV5-1 to TRBJ2-2; D is unresolved. This CDR3 has 15 residues. CDR1 is SGHRS and CDR2 is YFSETQ in the germline V gene. V was shortened by 1 base and J by 2 bases, with 9 bases between the two germline ends.

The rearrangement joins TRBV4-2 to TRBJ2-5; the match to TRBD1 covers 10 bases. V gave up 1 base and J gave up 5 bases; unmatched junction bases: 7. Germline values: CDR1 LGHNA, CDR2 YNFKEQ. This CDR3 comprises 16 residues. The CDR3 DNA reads TGTGCCAGCAGCCAAGGCCGGGACAGGGGAAGGGAGACCCAGTACTTC. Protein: CASSQGRDRGRETQYF.

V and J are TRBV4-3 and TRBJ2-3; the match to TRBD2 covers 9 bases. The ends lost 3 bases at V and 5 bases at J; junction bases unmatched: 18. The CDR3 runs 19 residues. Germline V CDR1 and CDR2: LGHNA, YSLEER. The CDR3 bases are TGCGCCAGCAGCCACCATCCCCCTGGGGGGCGGGGGGGCCAAGATACGCAGTATTTT. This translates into CASSHHPPGGRGGQDTQYF.

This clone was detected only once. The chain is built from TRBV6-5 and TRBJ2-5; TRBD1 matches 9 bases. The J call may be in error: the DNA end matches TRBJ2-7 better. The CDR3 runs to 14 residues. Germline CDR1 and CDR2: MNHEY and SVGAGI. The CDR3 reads CASGGTGKSYEQYF. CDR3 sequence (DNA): TGTGCCAGCGGCGGGACAGGGAAATCCTACGAGCAGTACTTC.

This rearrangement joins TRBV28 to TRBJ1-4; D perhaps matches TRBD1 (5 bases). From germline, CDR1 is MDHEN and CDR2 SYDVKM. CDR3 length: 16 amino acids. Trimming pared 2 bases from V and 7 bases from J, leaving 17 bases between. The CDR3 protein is CASSLNSPGLGEKLFF. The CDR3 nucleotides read TGTGCCAGCAGTTTAAATAGTCCAGGGCTGGGTGAAAAACTGTTTTTT.

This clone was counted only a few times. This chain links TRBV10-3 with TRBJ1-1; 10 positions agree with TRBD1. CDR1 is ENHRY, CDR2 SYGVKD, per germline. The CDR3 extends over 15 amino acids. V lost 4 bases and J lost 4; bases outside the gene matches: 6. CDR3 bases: TGTGCCATCAGTGCGACAGGGGGCAAGGGCACTGAAGCTTTCTTT. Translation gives CAISATGGKGTEAFF.

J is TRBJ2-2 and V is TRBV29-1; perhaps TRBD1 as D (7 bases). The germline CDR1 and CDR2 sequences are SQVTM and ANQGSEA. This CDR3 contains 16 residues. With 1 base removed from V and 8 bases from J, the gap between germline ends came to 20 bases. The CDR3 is CSVEGRGAGGLGELFF. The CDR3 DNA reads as TGCAGCGTTGAAGGCCGCGGTGCAGGGGGACTGGGGGAGCTGTTTTTT.

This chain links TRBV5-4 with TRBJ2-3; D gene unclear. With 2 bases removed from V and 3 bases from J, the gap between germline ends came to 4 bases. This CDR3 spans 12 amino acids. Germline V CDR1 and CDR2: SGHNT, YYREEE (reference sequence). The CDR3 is CASSFLTDTQYF. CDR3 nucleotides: TGTGCCAGCAGCTTCCTGACAGATACGCAGTATTTT. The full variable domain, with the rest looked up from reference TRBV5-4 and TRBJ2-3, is ETGVTQSPTHLIKTRGQQVTLRCSSQSGHNTVSWYQQALGQGPQFIFQYYREEENGRGNFPPRFSGLQFPNYSSELNVNALELDDSALYLCASSFLTDTQYFGPGTRLTVL.

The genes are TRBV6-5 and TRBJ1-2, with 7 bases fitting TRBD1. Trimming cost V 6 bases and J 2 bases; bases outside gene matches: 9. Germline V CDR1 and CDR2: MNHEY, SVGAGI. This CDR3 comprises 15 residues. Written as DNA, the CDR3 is TGTGCCAGCAGGCGATTACCGGGACAGAACTATGGCTACACCTTC. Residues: CASRRLPGQNYGYTF.

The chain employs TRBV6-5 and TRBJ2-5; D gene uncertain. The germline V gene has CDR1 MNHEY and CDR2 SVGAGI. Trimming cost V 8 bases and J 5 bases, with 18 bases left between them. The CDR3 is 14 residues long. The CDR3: CASRPPSAGETQYF. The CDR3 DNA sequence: TGTGCCAGCCGACCTCCCTCGGCCGGGGAGACCCAGTACTTC.

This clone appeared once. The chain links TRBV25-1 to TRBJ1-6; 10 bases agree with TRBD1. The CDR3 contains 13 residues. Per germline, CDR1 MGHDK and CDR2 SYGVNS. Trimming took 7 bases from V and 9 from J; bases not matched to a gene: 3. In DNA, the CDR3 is TGTGCCAGCATCGGACAGGGGGGTTCACCCCTCCACTTT. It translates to CASIGQGGSPLHF.

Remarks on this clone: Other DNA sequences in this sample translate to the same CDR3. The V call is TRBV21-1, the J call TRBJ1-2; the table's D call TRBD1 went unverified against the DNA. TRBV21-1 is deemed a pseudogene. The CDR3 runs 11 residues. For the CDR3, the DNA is TGTGCCAGCAGCAACCCTCGGCAGGGGGCCTTC. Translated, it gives CASSNPRQGAF.

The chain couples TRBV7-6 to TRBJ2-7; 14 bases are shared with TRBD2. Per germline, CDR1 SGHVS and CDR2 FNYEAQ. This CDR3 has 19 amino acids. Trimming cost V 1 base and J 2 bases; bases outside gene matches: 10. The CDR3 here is CASSLVPPTSGGATYEQYF. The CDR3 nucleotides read TGTGCCAGCAGCTTAGTCCCCCCGACTAGCGGGGGGGCGACCTACGAGCAGTACTTC.

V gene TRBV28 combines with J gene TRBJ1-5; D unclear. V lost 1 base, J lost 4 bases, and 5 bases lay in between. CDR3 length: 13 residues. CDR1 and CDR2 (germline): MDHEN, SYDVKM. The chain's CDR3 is CASSLSRNQPQHF. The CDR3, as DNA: TGTGCCAGCAGTTTATCCAGAAATCAGCCCCAGCATTTT.

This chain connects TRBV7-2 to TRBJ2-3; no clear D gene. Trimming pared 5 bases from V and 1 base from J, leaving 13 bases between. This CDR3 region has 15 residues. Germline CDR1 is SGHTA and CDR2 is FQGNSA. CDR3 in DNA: TGTGCCAGCAGCGCCGGAGTCGTCCGCACAGATACGCAGTATTTT. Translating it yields CASSAGVVRTDTQYF.